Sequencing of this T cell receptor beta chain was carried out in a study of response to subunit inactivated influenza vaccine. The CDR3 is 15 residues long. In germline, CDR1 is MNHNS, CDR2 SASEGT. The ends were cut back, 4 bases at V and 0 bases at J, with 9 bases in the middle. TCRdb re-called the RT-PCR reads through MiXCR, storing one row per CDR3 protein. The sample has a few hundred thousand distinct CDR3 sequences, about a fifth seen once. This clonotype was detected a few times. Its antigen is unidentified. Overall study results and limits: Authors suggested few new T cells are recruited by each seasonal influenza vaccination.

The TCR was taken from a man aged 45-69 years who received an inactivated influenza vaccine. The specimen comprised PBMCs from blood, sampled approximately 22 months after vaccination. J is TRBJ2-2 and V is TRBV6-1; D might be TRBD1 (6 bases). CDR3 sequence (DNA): TGTGCCAGCAGTGGCAGGACAGCGAACACCGGGGAGCTGTTTTTT. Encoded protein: CASSGRTANTGELFF.